These T cell receptor beta chains were read from a single sample in a study of spatial heterogeneity in lung cancer. One entry per CDR3 protein results from TCRdb running MiXCR on the 5' RACE reads. The repertoire consists of fewer than 150,000 distinct CDR3 sequences, with 11% occurring once and the leading ten covering less than 25%. Specimen: PBMCs, collected at follow-up. The receptors shown here come from a female donor with early-stage non-small cell lung cancer. The CDR3 runs from the conserved cysteine through the conserved F or W. Each record gives: J gene, D gene, clone size, V gene, CDR3 protein, CDR3 DNA. The D gene is left open where the match is weak. Clone size is stated in some rows and not others, as once, few, many or a class when expanded.

>TRBJ1-5|-|-|TRBV28
CASSPPPPGSQPQHF
TGTGCCAGCAGTCCACCCCCGCCAGGGTCTCAGCCCCAGCATTTT
>TRBJ2-3|TRBD2|-|TRBV20-1
CSARDDGGANTQYF
TGCAGTGCTAGAGATGACGGGGGGGCAAATACGCAGTATTTT
>TRBJ2-3|-|few|TRBV18
CASSPMSRDTQYF
TGTGCCAGCTCACCGATGTCTCGGGATACGCAGTATTTT
>TRBJ1-1|TRBD1|-|TRBV27
CASSRGGTGVNTEAFF
TGTGCCAGCAGTCGGGGTGGGACAGGGGTGAACACTGAAGCTTTCTTT
>TRBJ2-1|TRBD2|few|TRBV6-2/TRBV6-3
CASSYRTSRDEQFF
TGTGCCAGCAGTTACAGGACTAGCCGGGATGAGCAGTTCTTC
>TRBJ1-2|-|few|TRBV4-3
CASSQVTGANYGYTF
TGCGCCAGCAGCCAAGTAACCGGGGCGAACTATGGCTACACCTTC
>TRBJ1-6|TRBD1|many|TRBV6-5
CASSYDRGPLPLHF
TGTGCCAGCAGTTACGACAGGGGTCCCTTACCCCTCCACTTT
>TRBJ2-5|-|-|TRBV7-2
CASSSSSGETQYF
TGTGCCAGCAGCTCATCGTCGGGGGAGACCCAGTACTTC
>TRBJ1-5|-|few|TRBV5-5
CASSLQGHQPQHF
TGTGCCAGCAGCTTACAGGGTCATCAGCCCCAGCATTTT
>TRBJ1-5|TRBD1|many|TRBV4-2
CASSQEPNRGTANQPQHF
TGTGCCAGCAGCCAAGAGCCCAACCGCGGGACAGCGAATCAGCCCCAGCATTTT
>TRBJ1-5|-|few|TRBV29-1
CSAASGGNQPQHF
TGCAGCGCAGCCTCAGGGGGCAATCAGCCCCAGCATTTT
>TRBJ1-1|-|many|TRBV30
CAWRFRTEAFF
TGTGCCTGGAGATTCCGCACTGAAGCTTTCTTT
>TRBJ2-7|TRBD2|few|TRBV4-2
CASSQDGTSGTSSYEQYF
TGTGCCAGCAGCCAAGATGGGACTAGCGGCACAAGCTCCTACGAGCAGTACTTC
>TRBJ1-2|-|many|TRBV3-1
CASSQAGNYGYTF
TGTGCCAGCAGCCAAGCAGGGAACTATGGCTACACCTTC
>TRBJ2-1|-|few|TRBV7-8
CASSRRRWSYNEQFF
TGTGCCAGCAGCCGTAGGAGATGGTCTTACAATGAGCAGTTCTTC
>TRBJ2-4|TRBD2|many|TRBV27
CASSERSGRAKNIQYF
TGTGCCAGCAGTGAAAGGAGCGGGAGGGCCAAAAACATTCAGTACTTC
>TRBJ1-4|TRBD1|many|TRBV7-6
CASTGTGKEKLFF
TGTGCCAGCACGGGGACAGGGAAGGAAAAACTGTTTTTT
>TRBJ1-2|-|-|TRBV5-1
CASSLVGSTNYGYTF
TGCGCCAGCAGCTTGGTGGGCAGTACTAACTATGGCTACACCTTC
>TRBJ2-5|-|-|TRBV12-3/TRBV12-4
CASSFRTAEWFETQYF
TGTGCCAGCAGTTTCCGGACTGCTGAATGGTTTGAGACCCAGTACTTC
>TRBJ2-1|-|-|TRBV7-6
CASSPMGTINEQFF
TGTGCCAGCAGCCCGATGGGGACCATCAATGAGCAGTTCTTC
>TRBJ2-1|TRBD1|-|TRBV3-1
CASSLWTGPNEQFF
TGTGCCAGCAGCCTTTGGACAGGGCCGAATGAGCAGTTCTTC
>TRBJ1-5|-|-|TRBV28
CASSLWGRFAGAKDQPQHF
TGTGCCAGCAGTTTATGGGGGCGGTTCGCCGGAGCGAAAGATCAGCCCCAGCATTTT
>TRBJ2-1|TRBD2|-|TRBV19
CASGPVAGGNNEQFF
TGTGCCAGCGGTCCGGTAGCGGGAGGGAACAATGAGCAGTTCTTC
>TRBJ2-1|-|many|TRBV7-2
CASSLSASSYNEQFF
TGTGCCAGCAGCTTATCAGCTAGCTCCTACAATGAGCAGTTCTTC
>TRBJ1-4|-|few|TRBV5-1
CASSRDATNEKLFF
TGCGCCAGCAGCCGGGATGCAACTAATGAAAAACTGTTTTTT
>TRBJ2-2|TRBD2|many|TRBV20-1
CSARGRTSGAGELFF
TGCAGTGCTAGGGGAAGGACTAGCGGAGCCGGGGAGCTGTTTTTT
>TRBJ2-4|-|many|TRBV10-1
CASSDPNSNIQYF
TGCGCCAGCAGTGATCCTAATTCAAACATTCAGTACTTC
>TRBJ2-5|TRBD1|-|TRBV28
CASSFSGTGGETQYF
TGTGCCAGCAGTTTCTCAGGGACAGGAGGAGAGACCCAGTACTTC
>TRBJ1-2|-|-|TRBV6-6
CASSQLSVCTF
TGTGCCAGCAGTCAACTTAGCGTATGCACCTTC
>TRBJ2-7|-|-|TRBV18
CASSLADTGAYEQYF
TGTGCCAGCTCACTGGCGGATACCGGCGCCTACGAGCAGTACTTC
>TRBJ2-7|-|many|TRBV24-1
CATSDLRGETSNYEQYF
TGTGCCACCAGTGATTTGCGAGGAGAGACAAGCAACTACGAGCAGTACTTC
>TRBJ2-1|-|-|TRBV3-1
CASSQETPLADEQFF
TGTGCCAGCAGCCAAGAGACCCCCTTGGCGGACGAGCAGTTCTTC
>TRBJ2-3|-|-|TRBV5-4
CASSLRLRQTRTDSQYF
TGTGCCAGCAGCTTGCGCCTTAGGCAGACCCGCACAGATTCGCAGTATTTT
>TRBJ2-3|TRBD2|-|TRBV19
CASSIGQGGRDTQYF
TGTGCCAGTAGTATTGGCCAGGGAGGGCGAGATACGCAGTATTTT
>TRBJ2-1|-|-|TRBV30
CAWSLLAGRLGEVFF
TGTGCCTGGAGTCTGCTTGCGGGAAGGCTTGGAGAAGTGTTCTTC
>TRBJ2-6|TRBD1|many|TRBV29-1
CSVEPGGSGANVLTF
TGCAGCGTTGAGCCAGGGGGCTCTGGGGCCAACGTCCTGACTTTC
>TRBJ1-5|TRBD1|-|TRBV2
CASSGGDRGNQPQHF
TGTGCCAGCAGTGGTGGGGACAGGGGTAACCAGCCCCAGCATTTT
>TRBJ2-3|TRBD2|many|TRBV29-1
CSVAPSGRGTDTQYF
TGCAGCGTAGCACCTAGCGGGAGGGGGACAGATACGCAGTATTTT
>TRBJ1-2|TRBD1|many|TRBV19
CASSTDRGGYTF
TGTGCCAGTAGTACGGACAGGGGTGGCTACACCTTC
>TRBJ2-1|-|many|TRBV7-2
CASSLGGSYNEQFF
TGTGCCAGCAGCTTAGGAGGATCCTACAATGAGCAGTTCTTC
>TRBJ2-5|TRBD2|-|TRBV24-1
CATSDFNSGRRETQYF
TGTGCCACCAGTGATTTTAACAGCGGGAGACGAGAGACCCAGTACTTC
>TRBJ2-2|-|few|TRBV7-9
CASSLLGRVTGELFF
TGTGCCAGCAGCTTACTGGGGCGCGTCACCGGGGAGCTGTTTTTT
>TRBJ2-7|TRBD1|-|TRBV28
CASRNPYRGRNEQYF
TGTGCCAGCAGAAATCCGTACAGGGGACGGAACGAGCAGTACTTC
>TRBJ1-6|-|few|TRBV20-1
CSAGPLRSSYNSPLHF
TGCAGTGCAGGACCCTTGCGGAGCTCCTATAATTCACCCCTCCACTTT
>TRBJ2-1|TRBD2|-|TRBV28
CASSLLALAGVSNEQFF
TGTGCCAGCAGTTTGTTGGCCCTAGCGGGAGTGTCTAATGAGCAGTTCTTC
>TRBJ2-7|-|many|TRBV6-2/TRBV6-3
CASTLAGSSYEQYF
TGTGCCAGCACCCTTGCGGGTTCCTCCTACGAGCAGTACTTC
>TRBJ1-5|TRBD1|-|TRBV12-3/TRBV12-4
CASSRDREHQPQHF
TGTGCCAGCAGCCGGGACAGGGAACATCAGCCCCAGCATTTT
>TRBJ1-1|-|-|TRBV5-1
CASSPPGAWTEAFF
TGCGCCAGCAGCCCCCCGGGGGCTTGGACTGAAGCTTTCTTT
>TRBJ1-1|-|few|TRBV29-1
CSVRLRASRNTEAFF
TGCAGCGTTCGCCTCAGGGCCTCCCGGAACACTGAAGCTTTCTTT
>TRBJ2-5|TRBD1|-|TRBV6-2/TRBV6-3
CASSYPKRTGARETQYF
TGTGCCAGCAGTTACCCAAAGCGGACAGGGGCTAGAGAGACCCAGTACTTC
>TRBJ1-5|TRBD1|-|TRBV19
CASSIDGTGLRPQHF
TGTGCCAGTAGTATCGACGGGACAGGTCTTCGTCCCCAGCATTTT
>TRBJ2-7|-|-|TRBV12-3/TRBV12-4
CASRLDRSSYEQYF
TGTGCCAGCAGACTCGACAGGAGCTCCTACGAGCAGTACTTC
>TRBJ2-2|-|many|TRBV25-1
CASRSQGYTGELFF
TGTGCCAGCAGATCGCAGGGGTACACCGGGGAGCTGTTTTTT
>TRBJ1-5|TRBD1|few|TRBV6-1
CASSADREQPQHF
TGTGCCAGCAGTGCCGACAGGGAACAGCCCCAGCATTTT